Below, 17 T cell receptor beta chains from the same sample are listed, as sequenced in a study of memory CD4+ T cells and cytomegalovirus serostatus. The sort gate was single viable CD3+CD4+CD8-CD45RO+ cells for memory CD4+ T cells. Produced via immunoSEQ multiplex PCR; TCRdb's table is partial and in-frame only. The sample consists of 35,000 to 50,000 clones, 60% to 85% of them appearing once. Sequenced: memory CD4+ T cells from blood. The receptor source for this set is an adult in good health and CMV-seronegative.

This chain links TRBV28 with TRBJ1-5, with D uncertain. Germline V gene sequence: CDR1 MDHEN, CDR2 SYDVKM. The CDR3 has 17 residues. The ends were cut back, 2 bases at V and 3 bases at J, with 17 bases in the middle. CDR3: CASSLDPSRGPNQPQHF. The DNA for the CDR3 is TGTGCCAGCAGTTTAGACCCCTCCCGCGGACCCAATCAGCCCCAGCATTTT.

The chain recombines TRBV11-2 with TRBJ1-1; D is possibly TRBD1 (5 bases). This CDR3 is built from 13 residues. From germline, CDR1 is SGHAT and CDR2 FQNNGV. Trimming pared 0 bases from V and 7 bases from J, leaving 9 bases between. The CDR3 here is CASSLDRAGEAFF. The CDR3 DNA sequence: TGTGCCAGCAGCTTAGACAGGGCCGGTGAAGCTTTCTTT.

The V call is TRBV2, the J call TRBJ2-3; D gene unclear. Germline V gene lookup returns CDR1 SNHLY and CDR2 FYNNEI. The CDR3 spans 12 residues. Trimming cost V 9 bases and J 8 bases, with 15 bases left between them. CDR3 DNA: TGTGCCAGTTCCGCCGGTAGAGGTACGCAGTATTTT. Encoded protein: CASSAGRGTQYF.

The rearrangement joins TRBV6-5 to TRBJ2-2, with D perhaps TRBD2 (5 bases). Trimming pared 8 bases from V and 1 base from J, leaving 14 bases between. The CDR3 has 15 residues. Germline loops: CDR1 MNHEY, CDR2 SVGAGI. CDR3 sequence reads: CASRVGSGNTGELFF. As DNA, the CDR3 is TGTGCCAGCCGGGTGGGAAGCGGGAACACCGGGGAGCTGTTTTTT.

The chain couples TRBV28 to TRBJ1-6, with D perhaps TRBD1 (5 bases). CDR3 length: 15 residues. CDR1 is MDHEN and CDR2 is SYDVKM in the germline V gene. Trimming removed 7 bases from V and 4 bases from J, with 14 bases in between. Here the CDR3 reads CASNPGGGYNSPLHF. The CDR3 DNA reads TGTGCCAGCAATCCGGGGGGGGGATATAATTCACCCCTCCACTTT.

The chain links TRBV4-3 to TRBJ1-2; TRBD1 matches at 7 bases. In germline, CDR1 is LGHNA, CDR2 YSLEER. The CDR3 spans 15 residues. V shed 1 base and J 8 bases; nucleotides not matched to a gene: 10. The DNA of the CDR3 is TGCGCCAGCAGCCAAGGACGGACAGGTTTACAGGGCTACACCTTC. This encodes CASSQGRTGLQGYTF.

This clone was recorded only once. V is TRBV10-3 and J is TRBJ2-1; D possibly corresponds to TRBD2 (5 bases). With 7 bases removed from V and 0 bases from J, the gap between germline ends came to 7 bases. There are 13 residues in the CDR3. Germline V gene lookup returns CDR1 ENHRY and CDR2 SYGVKD. DNA for the CDR3: TGTGCCATCAAAGGGAGCTCCTACAATGAGCAGTTCTTC. Encoded protein: CAIKGSSYNEQFF.

This clone was seen a handful of times. The CDR3 sequence: CASSLRGAGSDTQYF. The CDR3 nucleotides are TGTGCCAGCAGCTTACGTGGGGCAGGGTCAGATACGCAGTATTTT. The genes are TRBV7-9 and TRBJ2-3, with D possibly TRBD1 on 5 matching bases. Germline-derived CDR1 and CDR2 are SEHNR and FQNEAQ (reference sequence). CDR3 length: 15 amino acids. V was cut by 2 bases and J by 4 bases, with 13 bases left in between.

This chain uses TRBV30 with TRBJ2-1, with a possible D match to TRBD1 (7 bases). The CDR3 has 11 amino acids. The germline gives CDR1 GTSNPN, CDR2 SVGIG (reference sequence). V was clipped by 2 bases and J by 9 bases, with 8 bases between them. This chain's CDR3 is CAWSQGGEQFF. The CDR3 DNA reads as TGTGCCTGGAGTCAGGGGGGTGAGCAGTTCTTC.

The V and J genes are TRBV7-9 and TRBJ2-5; D is possibly TRBD1 (6 bases). Between the trimmed V and J ends, which lost 5 bases and 4 bases, there was a span of 14 bases. Germline values: CDR1 SEHNR, CDR2 FQNEAQ (reference sequence). This CDR3 has 14 residues. CDR3 coding DNA: TGTGCCAGCAGCACCGTGGGGGCCCCAGAGACCCAGTACTTC. Residues: CASSTVGAPETQYF.

CDR3 in DNA: TGTGCCAGCAGTTTAGTGACAGCGAACACCGGGGAGCTGTTTTTT. The encoded protein is CASSLVTANTGELFF. The chain carries TRBV28 and TRBJ2-2, with D possibly matching TRBD1 (5 bases). V lost 2 bases and J 0 bases, leaving 7 bases between the germline ends. CDR3 length equals 15 residues. The germline V gene encodes CDR1 MDHEN and CDR2 SYDVKM.

The chain recombines TRBV5-1 with TRBJ1-4, with D hard to call. CDR1 and CDR2 (germline): SGHRS, YFSETQ. The length of the CDR3 is 15 residues. With 5 bases removed from V and 5 bases from J, the gap between germline ends came to 16 bases. The CDR3 DNA is TGCGCCAGCAGTCCAAACCGGTTCGGGAATGAAAAACTGTTTTTT. Amino acids: CASSPNRFGNEKLFF.

The chain employs TRBV19 and TRBJ2-7; D unclear. The CDR3 sequence is 15 residues long. Germline CDR1 and CDR2: LNHDA and SQIVND (reference sequence). The germline V and J ends were trimmed by 3 bases and 1 base, with 13 bases remaining between them. In DNA, the CDR3 is TGTGCCAGTAGTATGGCACTGGCTGGATCCTACGAGCAGTACTTC. Protein sequence: CASSMALAGSYEQYF.

This clone has only a few counts. This chain joins TRBV5-1 and TRBJ2-7; D is ambiguous. Trimming stripped 4 bases from V and 6 bases from J, with 14 bases between. The germline gives CDR1 SGHRS, CDR2 YFSETQ. This CDR3 is 13 amino acids long. The CDR3 region has the DNA TGCGCCAGCAGCCTCAGTTCTGGCCTCGAGCAGTACTTC. It translates to CASSLSSGLEQYF.

The chain joins TRBV5-1 to TRBJ1-2; no clear D. V was trimmed by 0 bases and J by 1 base, leaving 10 bases between them. Germline loops: CDR1 SGHRS, CDR2 YFSETQ. CDR3 length equals 15 residues. The CDR3 reads CASSLGPRNNYGYTF. CDR3 nucleotide sequence: TGCGCCAGCAGCTTGGGCCCCAGGAATAACTATGGCTACACCTTC.

J is TRBJ2-7 and V is TRBV7-8; D is perhaps TRBD2 (6 bases). Germline V gene data show CDR1 as SGHVS and CDR2 as FQNEAQ. CDR3 length equals 14 residues. Deletions cut 4 bases from V and 6 bases from J, with 16 bases between. The DNA of the CDR3 is TGTGCCAGCAGCTCCCACAGCGGGCGGCGCGAGCAGTACTTC. It specifies CASSSHSGRREQYF.

The rearrangement joins TRBV6-6 to TRBJ2-4, with D perhaps matching TRBD1 (6 bases). The CDR3 is 13 residues long. The germline gives CDR1 MNHNY, CDR2 SVGAGI (reference sequence). Between the trimmed V and J ends, which lost 7 bases and 8 bases, there was a span of 15 bases. The CDR3 loop is CASTLTGTDIQYF. The CDR3 nucleotides read TGTGCCAGCACCCTAACAGGGACGGACATTCAGTACTTC.